The 28 T cell receptor beta chains reported below all come from one sample, sequenced in a study of blood T cell repertoires in COVID-19. Clones were read by immunoSEQ multiplex PCR, and TCRdb kept only the in-frame ones, dropping some. The sample includes around 200,000 clones, roughly 90% of them seen just once. Sequenced input: PBMCs or T cells enriched from blood (not recorded which). The receptors shown here come from a woman aged 25 to 39 who had been exposed to COVID-19.

The chain employs TRBV15 and TRBJ2-1; 10 bases agree with TRBD1. From germline, CDR1 is LNHNV and CDR2 YYDKDF (reference sequence). Trimming at V came to 0 bases and at J to 7 bases, leaving 6 bases not matched to a gene. CDR3 size: 16 residues. CDR3 DNA: TGTGCCACCAGCAGAGATCCGACAGGGGGCTGGAATGAGCAGTTCTTC. Translated: CATSRDPTGGWNEQFF.

To note about this clone: Different DNA sequences within this sample yield the same CDR3. The genes are TRBV5-1 and TRBJ2-7; D is perhaps TRBD2 (5 bases). This CDR3 has 14 amino acids. V shed 0 bases and J shed 1 base, with 8 bases lying between them. Germline CDR1 and CDR2: SGHRS and YFSETQ. The CDR3: CASSLVPGSYEQYF. CDR3 DNA sequence: TGCGCCAGCAGCTTGGTTCCGGGATCCTACGAGCAGTACTTC. Complete variable domain (other parts from reference TRBV5-1 and TRBJ2-7): KAGVTQTPRYLIKTRGQQVTLSCSPISGHRSVSWYQQTPGQGLQFLFEYFSETQRNKGNFPGRFSGRQFSNSRSEMNVSTLELGDSALYLCASSLVPGSYEQYFGPGTRLTVT.

V gene TRBV27 combines with J gene TRBJ1-1, with TRBD1 matching 7 bases. Germline V lookup: CDR1 MNHEY, CDR2 SMNVEV (reference sequence). J lost 4 bases, V lost 7 bases, and 12 bases had no gene match. CDR3 length: 15 amino acids. The CDR3 DNA follows: TGTGCCAGCAAAACCCGCCCCGACAGGGCCACTGAAGCTTTCTTT. Amino acid sequence: CASKTRPDRATEAFF.

The V call is TRBV28, the J call TRBJ2-7; tentative D call: TRBD1 (6 bases). V lost 2 bases to trimming and J lost 3 bases, with 20 bases between them. The CDR3 extends over 17 amino acids. The V gene's germline CDR1 is MDHEN and CDR2 SYDVKM. The CDR3 bases are TGTGCCAGCAGTTTACAGGGGTTAGACCGAGGAGGCTACGAGCAGTACTTC. Translated, it gives CASSLQGLDRGGYEQYF.

This chain joins TRBV19 and TRBJ2-4; the match to TRBD1 covers 7 bases. The V gene's germline CDR1 is LNHDA and CDR2 SQIVND (reference sequence). V gave up 10 bases and J gave up 8 bases; unmatched junction bases: 8. This CDR3 is 12 amino acids long. This chain's CDR3 is CATRTGGDIQYF. In DNA, the CDR3 is TGTGCCACCCGGACAGGTGGAGACATTCAGTACTTC.

The rearrangement uses TRBV13 and TRBJ2-5; 11 bases align to TRBD2. From germline, CDR1 is PRHDT and CDR2 FYEKMQ (reference sequence). The CDR3 covers 15 residues. The junction had 7 bases not matched to a gene; V was cut back by 5 bases and J by 5 bases. CDR3 sequence reads: CASSAGTSGRETQYF. The CDR3 DNA sequence: TGTGCCAGCAGCGCCGGGACTAGCGGCCGGGAGACCCAGTACTTC.

The rearrangement uses TRBV18 and TRBJ1-3; 8 bases line up with TRBD1. Germline lookup yields CDR1 KGHSH and CDR2 LQKENI. With 6 bases clipped from V and 4 bases from J, the junction kept 8 bases outside the gene matches. This CDR3 contains 15 residues. The CDR3 region has the DNA TGTGCCAGCTCCCCGGCCAGGGGGCCCGGAAACACCATATATTTT. It translates to CASSPARGPGNTIYF.

V usage is TRBV19 and J usage is TRBJ2-1; 7 bases are shared with TRBD2. Germline CDR1 is LNHDA and CDR2 is SQIVND (reference sequence). The ends lost 3 bases at V and 8 bases at J; junction bases unmatched: 10. CDR3 length: 15 residues. This CDR3 is CASSIWGGSMDEQFF. The CDR3, as DNA: TGTGCCAGTAGTATTTGGGGGGGTTCTATGGATGAGCAGTTCTTC.

The chain carries TRBV6-5 and TRBJ1-4; 9 nucleotides match TRBD1. The CDR3 loop spans 13 amino acids. Per the germline V gene, CDR1 is MNHEY and CDR2 is SVGAGI. Losses at the gene ends were 11 bases for V and 7 bases for J; bases not matched to a gene: 8. The chain's CDR3 is CAVGTGTFEKLFF. The CDR3 coding sequence is TGTGCCGTGGGGACAGGGACGTTTGAAAAACTGTTTTTT.

The chain carries TRBV5-6 and TRBJ1-4, with unresolved D. The CDR3 contains 16 residues. Trimming took 4 bases from V and 4 from J, leaving 17 bases between them. Per the germline V gene, CDR1 is SGHDT and CDR2 is YYEEEE. DNA of the CDR3: TGTGCCAGCAGCGCGCTAATGGGCCCCAATAATGAAAAACTGTTTTTT. It codes for CASSALMGPNNEKLFF.

This chain uses TRBV6-5 with TRBJ1-2, with 9 bases matching TRBD1. The V gene end was trimmed by 11 bases and the J gene end by 4 bases; junction bases not matched to a gene: 14. The CDR3 covers 15 residues. Germline assignment: CDR1 MNHEY and CDR2 SVGAGI. The CDR3 DNA is TGTGCCGGAAGGCCTGGGGGACAGGGAGTCTATGGCTACACCTTC. Translated, it gives CAGRPGGQGVYGYTF.

The genes are TRBV10-2 and TRBJ1-1; TRBD1 matches at 7 bases. CDR3 length: 12 amino acids. V lost 7 bases and J lost 5; bases outside the gene matches: 4. Germline loops: CDR1 WSHSY, CDR2 SAAADI. The chain's CDR3 is CASTDRETEAFF. CDR3 in DNA: TGCGCCAGCACCGACAGGGAAACTGAAGCTTTCTTT.

V gene TRBV4-1 combines with J gene TRBJ2-5, with 11 positions matching TRBD2. The CDR3 length is 15 residues. Looked up from germline, CDR1 is MGHRA and CDR2 is YSYEKL. V was pared by 4 bases and J by 4 bases, with 5 bases of the junction left unmatched. CDR3 loop: CASSPSSGGTETQYF. Here the CDR3 DNA reads TGCGCCAGCAGCCCGTCTAGCGGGGGGACAGAGACCCAGTACTTC.

The J gene is TRBJ1-1, the V gene TRBV6-4; maybe TRBD1 (5 bases). The CDR3 totals 14 residues. In germline, CDR1 is MRHNA, CDR2 SNTAGT. V gave up 6 bases and J gave up 3 bases, with 14 bases separating them. The CDR3 sequence is CASRAQGGDTEAFF. The CDR3 nucleotides are TGTGCCAGCAGGGCCCAGGGAGGGGACACTGAAGCTTTCTTT.

The genes are TRBV10-3 and TRBJ2-7; D is perhaps TRBD1 (6 bases). Germline CDR1 reads ENHRY; CDR2 reads SYGVKD. V lost 6 bases to trimming and J lost 4 bases, with 13 bases between them. The CDR3 runs 13 residues. CDR3 sequence (DNA): TGTGCCATCAGACCGGGACATCGGTACGAGCAGTACTTC. It is translated as CAIRPGHRYEQYF.

The J gene is TRBJ1-5, the V gene TRBV5-6; perhaps TRBD1 as D (5 bases). Trimming shortened V by 0 bases and J by 8 bases, and 15 bases separated the two germline ends. The CDR3 spans 15 residues. Germline-derived CDR1 and CDR2 are SGHDT and YYEEEE. As DNA, the CDR3 is TGTGCCAGCAGCTTGGCGAGGAGGGGCAGAGAGCCCCAGCATTTT. This translates into CASSLARRGREPQHF.

V usage is TRBV28 and J usage is TRBJ1-5; D not resolved. The germline V and J ends were trimmed by 7 bases and 2 bases, with 15 bases remaining between them. The V gene's germline CDR1 is MDHEN and CDR2 SYDVKM. The length of the CDR3 is 15 residues. The CDR3 nucleotides read TGTGCCAGCAAAAAAGGTCGCGGGCGCAATCAGCCCCAGCATTTT. Amino acid sequence: CASKKGRGRNQPQHF.

This clone was detected only once. Additional DNA sequences in this sample encode the identical CDR3. V and J are TRBV18 and TRBJ1-1; D unclear. Per germline, CDR1 KGHSH and CDR2 LQKENI. The V end was cut by 6 bases, the J end by 1 base, with 9 bases between. This CDR3 has 13 amino acids. The CDR3 is CASSPTENTEAFF. In nucleotides, the CDR3 is TGTGCCAGCTCCCCTACAGAGAACACTGAAGCTTTCTTT.

The genes are TRBV9 and TRBJ1-2, with 8 bases aligning to TRBD1. Per the germline V gene, CDR1 is SGDLS and CDR2 is YYNGEE. V shed 6 bases and J 7 bases; nucleotides not matched to a gene: 8. CDR3 length: 13 residues. The CDR3 bases are TGTGCCAGCACCTTACAGGGGGAGGGTGGCTACACCTTC. Translation: CASTLQGEGGYTF.

J is TRBJ1-2 and V is TRBV19; 10 bases align to TRBD1. Germline CDR1 LNHDA, CDR2 SQIVND (reference sequence). CDR3 length equals 15 residues. J lost 8 bases, V lost 3 bases, and 9 bases had no gene match. CDR3 DNA: TGTGCCAGTAGTATCCGGGACAGGGGCCCCTGGGGCTACACCTTC. Translating gives CASSIRDRGPWGYTF. The whole variable domain, remainder taken from reference TRBV19 and TRBJ1-2, is DGGITQSPKYLFRKEGQNVTLSCEQNLNHDAMYWYRQDPGQGLRLIYYSQIVNDFQKGDIAEGYSVSREKKESFPLTVTSAQKNPTAFYLCASSIRDRGPWGYTFGSGTRLTVV.

The rearrangement links TRBV2 to TRBJ1-1, with 9 bases identical to TRBD1. The CDR3 has 15 amino acids. CDR1 and CDR2 from the germline V gene are SNHLY and FYNNEI. Trimming cost V 5 bases and J 4 bases; bases outside gene matches: 8. The CDR3 nucleotides read TGTGCCAGCAGTCTACCGGGACAGGGAAGCACTGAAGCTTTCTTT. It specifies CASSLPGQGSTEAFF.

The genes are TRBV10-2 and TRBJ1-5; 8 nucleotides match TRBD1. V shed 6 bases, J shed 1 base, and the junction held 5 bases outside the gene matches. The CDR3 contains 15 residues. CDR1 and CDR2 (germline): WSHSY, SAAADI. The CDR3 region is CASRQGATSNQPQHF. Here the CDR3 DNA reads TGCGCCAGCAGGCAGGGGGCCACGAGCAATCAGCCCCAGCATTTT.

The chain carries TRBV6-1 and TRBJ1-5; D may be TRBD1 (6 bases). V was cut by 3 bases and J by 6 bases, with 18 bases left in between. CDR3 length: 16 residues. CDR1 MNHNS and CDR2 SASEGT come from the germline V gene. The CDR3 here is CASSEYRAVGSQPQHF. The CDR3 nucleotides read TGTGCCAGCAGTGAGTACAGGGCGGTAGGTAGTCAGCCCCAGCATTTT.

This chain uses TRBV27 with TRBJ2-1, with 11 nucleotides matching TRBD1. Germline CDR1 and CDR2: MNHEY and SMNVEV (reference sequence). The junction had 12 bases not matched to a gene; V was cut back by 5 bases and J by 9 bases. The CDR3 is made up of 16 amino acids. CDR3 sequence: CASSQSGTGGGGEQFF. In nucleotides, the CDR3 is TGTGCCAGCAGTCAATCCGGGACAGGGGGAGGTGGTGAGCAGTTCTTC.

V usage is TRBV18 and J usage is TRBJ2-1, with 7 bases identical to TRBD2. The CDR3 consists of 16 residues. With V trimmed by 3 bases and J by 3 bases, 8 bases remained unmatched. CDR1 KGHSH and CDR2 LQKENI come from the germline V gene. The CDR3 region has the DNA TGTGCCAGCTCACCCACCCGGGGGGATCACTACAATGAGCAGTTCTTC. Protein sequence: CASSPTRGDHYNEQFF.

The chain links TRBV29-1 to TRBJ1-2; maybe TRBD1 (6 bases). From germline, CDR1 is SQVTM and CDR2 ANQGSEA. This CDR3 comprises 11 residues. In DNA form, the CDR3 reads TGCAGTGGACAGACAAACTATGGCTACACCTTC. Translating gives CSGQTNYGYTF.

The chain combines TRBV5-1 with TRBJ2-5; D is uncertain. The CDR3 loop spans 14 amino acids. The germline gives CDR1 SGHRS, CDR2 YFSETQ. Trimming shortened V by 6 bases and J by 7 bases, and 19 bases separated the two germline ends. CDR3 amino acids: CASNSAALSRTQYF. The CDR3 bases are TGCGCCAGCAACTCCGCGGCCCTTAGTCGGACCCAGTACTTC. Together with reference TRBV5-1 and TRBJ2-5, the CDR3 gives the full variable domain: KAGVTQTPRYLIKTRGQQVTLSCSPISGHRSVSWYQQTPGQGLQFLFEYFSETQRNKGNFPGRFSGRQFSNSRSEMNVSTLELGDSALYLCASNSAALSRTQYFGPGTRLLVL.

The chain recombines TRBV5-1 with TRBJ2-2; TRBD1 might be the D (5 bases). The V gene's germline CDR1 is SGHRS and CDR2 YFSETQ. CDR3 size: 15 residues. The V and J ends lost 5 bases and 3 bases respectively, with 14 bases between them. This CDR3 reads CASSSMAGYTGELFF. CDR3 sequence (DNA): TGCGCCAGCAGTTCGATGGCAGGGTACACCGGGGAGCTGTTTTTT.